This TCR beta chain was obtained from a study of patients and donors after allogeneic stem cell transplantation. TCRdb re-derived calls from the RT-PCR reads in MiXCR, one entry per CDR3 protein. The table lists some 960,000 distinct CDR3 sequences, roughly 18% of them singletons. V trimming: 4 bases; J trimming: 0 bases; junction bases outside the gene matches: 6. The germline V gene has CDR1 MNHNS and CDR2 SASEGT. The CDR3 length is 16 residues. This clonotype was counted only a few times. Sequenced input: blood, either unsorted or a sorted T cell fraction (not recorded which). The sequence came from a human donor who was either an allogeneic HSCT recipient or a stem cell or donor lymphocyte infusion donor (not recorded which). It is not recorded whose cells these are; they may come from a transplant donor. This chain links TRBV6-1 with TRBJ2-3; TRBD2 matches at 8 bases. CDR3 sequence: CASSGKLAASTDTQYF. The CDR3 nucleotides are TGTGCCAGCAGTGGTAAACTAGCGGCGAGCACAGATACGCAGTATTTT.